The sequence of this T cell receptor (beta chain) was determined in a study of shared clonotypes between healthy human individuals. The study, taken as a whole, reports: Of the naive CD4 clonotypes, roughly 5.5% were shared across several donors.

Points on this clone: Its matching antigen is unknown.

Data came from immunoSEQ multiplex PCR; TCRdb stores just in-frame clones and leaves some out. The data contain a few hundred thousand clones, around 96% of them singletons. CDR3 length: 14 amino acids. Between the trimmed V and J ends, which lost 4 bases and 4 bases, there was a span of 11 bases. The germline gives CDR1 SGHRS, CDR2 YFSETQ. The healthy adult donors were HIV-negative and reported no recent acute infections or vaccinations. The rearrangement joins TRBV5-1 to TRBJ2-2; D is undetermined. This sequence was found in a young man in good health. The material sequenced was memory CD8+ T cells sorted from blood. Noted subset: CD45RO+ cells pooled with CCR7-negative TemRA cells. The DNA for the CDR3 is TGCGCCAGCAGCCTAAGACTGGTCACCGGGGAGCTGTTTTTT. This encodes CASSLRLVTGELFF. Drawing the rest from reference TRBV5-1 and TRBJ2-2, the complete variable domain is KAGVTQTPRYLIKTRGQQVTLSCSPISGHRSVSWYQQTPGQGLQFLFEYFSETQRNKGNFPGRFSGRQFSNSRSEMNVSTLELGDSALYLCASSLRLVTGELFFGEGSRLTVL.